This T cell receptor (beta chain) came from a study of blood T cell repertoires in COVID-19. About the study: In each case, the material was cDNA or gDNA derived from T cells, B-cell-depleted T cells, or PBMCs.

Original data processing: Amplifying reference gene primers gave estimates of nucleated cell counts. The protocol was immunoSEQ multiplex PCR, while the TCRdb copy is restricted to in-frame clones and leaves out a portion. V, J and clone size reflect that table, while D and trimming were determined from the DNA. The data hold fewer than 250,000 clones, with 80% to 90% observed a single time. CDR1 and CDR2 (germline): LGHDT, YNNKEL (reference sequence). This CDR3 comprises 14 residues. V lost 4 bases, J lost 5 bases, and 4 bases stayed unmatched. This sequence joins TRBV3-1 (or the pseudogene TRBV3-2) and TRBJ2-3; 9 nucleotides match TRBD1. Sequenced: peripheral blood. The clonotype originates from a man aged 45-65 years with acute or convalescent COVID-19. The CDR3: CASSPGQGIDTQYF. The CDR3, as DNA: TGTGCCAGCAGCCCCGGACAGGGGATAGATACGCAGTATTTT.